This record covers a single T cell receptor beta chain. What it recognizes is unknown. The data stem from a study of cytomegalovirus exposure and HLA in healthy donors. Study-level information: Of the donors genotyped, 300 to 500 in all, about 82% fell in the Caucasian-associated ancestry cluster.

Notes on the study in general: The study had only CMV serostatus as immune exposure information. As a later analysis revealed, most CMV-associated TCR beta chains appeared HLA-restricted.

The PCR made use of 60 Vbeta and 13 Jbeta primers. Source study methods: Later, roughly 80 million unique TCR beta chains were counted in an analysis, and approximately 9.9 million of them were shared. Using immunoSEQ multiplex PCR, the repertoire was profiled, and TCRdb retains in-frame clones only, with some absent. The DNA was the basis for D and trimming; V, J and clone size are from that table. The repertoire includes approximately 120,000 clones, about 76% of them detected once, and around 7.7% sits in the top ten. Germline CDR1 is SGHNT and CDR2 is YYREEE (reference sequence). The J segment lost 4 bases and the V segment lost 0 bases, leaving 1 base of the junction unmatched. CDR3 size: 13 residues.

The receptor was isolated from a man aged 40-49 years in good health and CMV-seronegative. J is TRBJ2-7 and V is TRBV5-4; TRBD1 matches at 7 bases. Sequencing was performed on PBMCs. The DNA for the CDR3 is TGTGCCAGCAGCTTGGCACAGGGGTACGAGCAGTACTTC. It yields the protein CASSLAQGYEQYF.